Following are 20 T cell receptor beta chains from one sample sequenced in a study of prognosis after radiotherapy for stage I lung cancer. With two-round multiplex PCR, TCR beta CDR3 sequences were amplified from genomic DNA. With primers specific to each TRBV and TRBJ gene, the first-round PCR was performed. MiXCR was run by TCRdb on the multiplex PCR reads, yielding one entry per CDR3 protein. The repertoire holds about 51,000 distinct CDR3 sequences, with about 37% as singletons. The sample consisted of PBMCs, taken before or after stereotactic body radiation therapy (not recorded which). These receptors all come from a donor aged 50 or older with non-small cell lung cancer.

For this clonotype: With a much larger clone just one base away, this may be a read error. The CDR3 spells CASSGHHADTQYF. The CDR3 DNA sequence: TGTGCCAGCAGCGGACACCACGCAGATACGCAGTATTTT. The gene calls are TRBV7-9 and TRBJ2-3, with D maybe TRBD1 (5 bases). The V end was cut by 5 bases, the J end by 4 bases, with 10 bases between. CDR3 size: 13 residues. CDR1 and CDR2 (germline): SEHNR, FQNEAQ (reference sequence). Based on the CDR3 plus reference TRBV7-9 and TRBJ2-3, the full variable domain is DTGVSQNPRHKITKRGQNVTFRCDPISEHNRLYWYRQTLGQGPEFLTYFQNEAQLEKSRLLSDRFSAERPKGSFSTLEIQRTEQGDSAMYLCASSGHHADTQYFGPGTRLTVL.

This clonotype occurred many times. The rearrangement links TRBV12-3 or TRBV12-4 to TRBJ2-2; the D gene is possibly TRBD2 (6 bases). With 2 bases removed from V and 1 base from J, the gap between germline ends came to 14 bases. The CDR3 covers 17 residues. CDR3 coding DNA: TGTGCCAGCAGTTTACGGCTTTGGGGGGTGAACACCGGGGAGCTGTTTTTT. Translated, it gives CASSLRLWGVNTGELFF.

With regard to this clonotype: A much larger clone lies a single base off, so this may be a read error. The V gene is TRBV11-2, the J gene TRBJ1-4; D remains ambiguous. Per the germline V gene, CDR1 is SGHAT and CDR2 is FQNNGV. The V end was cut by 2 bases, the J end by 2 bases, with 9 bases between. The CDR3 length is 15 residues. The CDR3 here is CASSLYRITNEKLFF. CDR3 nucleotide sequence: TGTGCCAGCAGCTTATACAGAATTACTAATGAAAAACTGTTTTTT.

At least ten counts were recorded for this clonotype. The CDR3 bases are TGTGCCAGCAGTTTAAGACAGGAAGGCACTGAAGCTTTCTTT. Its translation is CASSLRQEGTEAFF. The chain has TRBV12-3 or TRBV12-4 and TRBJ1-1, with D possibly matching TRBD1 (6 bases). CDR3 size: 14 residues. V was cut by 2 bases and J by 4 bases, with 11 bases left in between.

This clonotype was recorded only once. This sequence joins TRBV27 and TRBJ1-6, with D possibly TRBD1 on 5 matching bases. The CDR3 has 14 amino acids. Trimming cost V 6 bases and J 10 bases, with 16 bases left between them. CDR1 is MNHEY and CDR2 is SMNVEV in the germline V gene (reference sequence). In nucleotides, the CDR3 is TGTGCCAGCAGCAGGGTCGTGTTAAACTCACCCCTCCACTTT. As protein: CASSRVVLNSPLHF.

This clonotype was seen at least ten times. This chain links TRBV5-1 with TRBJ2-5; no definite D call. Trimming left V 0 bases short and J 5 bases short, with 11 bases between. Germline V gives CDR1 SGHRS, CDR2 YFSETQ. The CDR3 has 14 amino acids. The CDR3 sequence: CASSLDGVEETQYF. CDR3 DNA: TGCGCCAGCAGCTTGGATGGCGTAGAGGAGACCCAGTACTTC.

This clonotype was observed many times. The chain is built from TRBV9 and TRBJ2-3; 13 bases fit TRBD2. V shed 4 bases, J shed 1 base, and the junction held 6 bases outside the gene matches. CDR1 SGDLS and CDR2 YYNGEE come from the germline V gene. The CDR3 is 17 residues long. CDR3 residues: CASSLRTSGSGTDTQYF. CDR3 bases: TGTGCCAGCAGCCTCCGGACTAGCGGGAGTGGCACAGATACGCAGTATTTT.

This chain joins TRBV7-2 and TRBJ2-1, with 7 bases fitting TRBD2. From germline, CDR1 is SGHTA and CDR2 FQGNSA. J lost 6 bases, V lost 7 bases, and 12 bases had no gene match. The CDR3 sequence is 15 residues long. This CDR3 reads CASIQSGEASNEQFF. For the CDR3, the DNA is TGTGCCAGCATACAAAGCGGGGAAGCCTCCAATGAGCAGTTCTTC.

This chain connects TRBV6-1 to TRBJ1-1; D uncertain. Germline CDR1 reads MNHNS; CDR2 reads SASEGT. The V and J ends lost 3 bases and 5 bases respectively, with 16 bases between them. The CDR3 has 15 residues. This CDR3 is CASSETSSKATEAFF. The CDR3 DNA reads TGTGCCAGCAGTGAGACGAGTTCGAAGGCTACTGAAGCTTTCTTT.

This clonotype has ten or more counts. The gene calls are TRBV5-5 and TRBJ1-1; 11 bases match TRBD1. After removal of 1 base from V and 5 bases from J, the junction contained 7 bases not matched to a gene. Germline values: CDR1 SGHKS, CDR2 YYEKEE (reference sequence). CDR3 length equals 16 residues. The CDR3 nucleotides are TGTGCCAGCAGCTTGACATGGACAGGGGGCTATACTGAAGCTTTCTTT. This codes for CASSLTWTGGYTEAFF.

The rearrangement links TRBV2 to TRBJ2-2; D is possibly TRBD2 (5 bases). V shed 4 bases and J shed 8 bases, with 14 bases lying between them. The CDR3 spans 14 residues. CDR1 and CDR2 from the germline V gene are SNHLY and FYNNEI. Here the CDR3 reads CASSVLGRTGELFF. The CDR3 DNA follows: TGTGCCAGCAGTGTCCTGGGAAGGACTGGGGAGCTGTTTTTT. Full variable domain (rest looked up from reference TRBV2 and TRBJ2-2): EPEVTQTPSHQVTQMGQEVILRCVPISNHLYFYWYRQILGQKVEFLVSFYNNEISEKSEIFDDQFSVERPDGSNFTLKIRSTKLEDSAMYFCASSVLGRTGELFFGEGSRLTVL.

This clonotype was recorded many times. The chain uses TRBV11-3 and TRBJ1-2; D not certain. Trimming removed 5 bases at V and 0 bases at J, with 1 base between. The CDR3 totals 11 residues. Germline V gene sequence: CDR1 SGHNT, CDR2 YENEEA. The CDR3 here is CASSPNYGYTF. CDR3 bases: TGTGCCAGCAGCCCTAACTATGGCTACACCTTC.

This clonotype was found many times. The genes are TRBV7-2 and TRBJ2-2; D unclear. Per the germline V gene, CDR1 is SGHTA and CDR2 is FQGNSA. The CDR3 is made up of 12 amino acids. The V end was cut by 2 bases, the J end by 5 bases, with 3 bases between. The DNA of the CDR3 is TGTGCCAGCAGCTTATATACCGGGGAGCTGTTTTTT. This sequence encodes CASSLYTGELFF. Full variable domain (outside the CDR3, taken from reference TRBV7-2 and TRBJ2-2): GAGVSQSPSNKVTEKGKDVELRCDPISGHTALYWYRQSLGQGLEFLIYFQGNSAPDKSGLPSDRFSAERTGGSVSTLTIQRTQQEDSAVYLCASSLYTGELFFGEGSRLTVL.

V gene TRBV7-2 combines with J gene TRBJ1-3; 7 bases align to TRBD1. CDR1 and CDR2 from the germline V gene are SGHTA and FQGNSA. This CDR3 comprises 15 residues. V lost 6 bases to trimming and J lost 4 bases; unmatched junction nucleotides: 9. CDR3 bases: TGTGCCAGCAGTTCCAGGGTGGACAGGGGAAACACCATATATTTT. Protein sequence: CASSSRVDRGNTIYF.

This clonotype was counted many times. The rearrangement uses TRBV11-2 and TRBJ2-1, with 8 nucleotides matching TRBD2. The CDR3 contains 15 residues. Germline V lookup: CDR1 SGHAT, CDR2 FQNNGV. Trimming cost V 1 base and J 3 bases; bases outside gene matches: 2. CDR3 DNA sequence: TGTGCCAGCAGCTTAGGGAGCGGGGGCTACAATGAGCAGTTCTTC. This codes for CASSLGSGGYNEQFF.

This clonotype was seen at least ten times. The chain joins TRBV20-1 to TRBJ1-2, with D possibly matching TRBD1 (6 bases). Germline V gene sequence: CDR1 DFQATT, CDR2 SNEGSKA (reference sequence). The CDR3 has 13 residues. The V end lost 2 bases, the J end lost 5 bases, and 12 bases lay between the germline ends. The CDR3 bases are TGCAGTGCTAGAAGCGGGCAGGGGTATGGCTACACCTTC. This codes for CSARSGQGYGYTF.

The table lists this clonotype with many counts. This chain joins TRBV9 and TRBJ2-7; D ambiguous. Germline V gene lookup returns CDR1 SGDLS and CDR2 YYNGEE. V lost 0 bases and J lost 9, with 7 bases in between. CDR3 length: 11 residues. The CDR3 reads CASSVVEWQYF. In nucleotides, the CDR3 is TGTGCCAGCAGCGTAGTGGAGTGGCAGTACTTC.

The chain links TRBV28 to TRBJ2-2; D possibly corresponds to TRBD1 (6 bases). Between the trimmed V and J ends, which lost 2 bases and 7 bases, there was a span of 14 bases. Looked up from germline, CDR1 is MDHEN and CDR2 is SYDVKM. CDR3 length equals 15 residues. The CDR3: CASSLHRAENGELFF. The CDR3 coding sequence is TGTGCCAGCAGTTTACACAGGGCAGAAAACGGGGAGCTGTTTTTT.

In regard to this clonotype: One base separates it from a far larger clone, so it is likely a read error. The J gene is TRBJ1-2, the V gene TRBV6-4, with TRBD1 matching 7 bases. V was clipped by 5 bases and J by 4 bases; unmatched bases: 10. In germline, CDR1 is MRHNA, CDR2 SNTAGT. The CDR3 length is 15 residues. The CDR3 coding sequence is TGTGCCAGCAGTACCGAGACAGGGTCGGGCTATGGCTACACCTTC. It specifies CASSTETGSGYGYTF.

The sample holds many counts of this clonotype. The germline gene is not matched at one end of the junction; a read error may be the cause. V and J are TRBV7-6 and TRBJ2-3; D uncertain. CDR3 length: 14 residues. The germline V gene encodes CDR1 SGHVS and CDR2 FNYEAQ. For the CDR3, the DNA is TGTGCCAGCAGTTTAGCCCCACACACAGATACGCAGTATTTT. This translates into CASSLAPHTDTQYF.